This T cell receptor beta chain derives from a study of blood T cell repertoires in COVID-19. Study-wide context: There were acute and convalescent COVID-19 samples, and they came from the United States, Italy and Spain. Sources were T cells, B-cell-depleted T cells, or PBMCs; the material itself was cDNA or gDNA.

Authors' processing steps: How many nucleated cells were present was estimated from reference gene primer amplification. The table came from immunoSEQ multiplex PCR; TCRdb's copy has only in-frame clones and leaves some out. That table is the source of V, J and clone size, and D and trimming were worked out from the DNA. This sample carries around 400,000 clones, around 87% of them seen once, and the ten largest clones take over 2%. Trimming stripped 0 bases from V and 0 bases from J, with 6 bases between. The CDR3 consists of 15 residues. The V gene's germline CDR1 is SGHRS and CDR2 YFSETQ. The Seattle site enrolled patients during active infection and followed them longitudinally.

Sequencing input: peripheral blood. This TCR came from a woman aged 60-75 years with COVID-19, enrolled during active disease. The V and J genes are TRBV5-1 and TRBJ2-2, with D possibly being TRBD1 (6 bases). In DNA form, the CDR3 reads TGCGCCAGCAGCTTGGACAGGGCGAACACCGGGGAGCTGTTTTTT. Amino acid sequence: CASSLDRANTGELFF.